Below, one T cell receptor (beta chain) is given with its context. The target antigen is unknown. The time point was: cycle 4 day 1 (C4D1), after less than 7 weeks of nivolumab. Each and every patient relapsed after autologous stem cell transplantation, and patients got differing brentuximab vedotin exposure. This sample is drawn from a study of PD-1 blockade in classical Hodgkin lymphoma. Study-wide results and caveats: Complete responders started with a diversity level that resembled newly diagnosed patients at baseline.

Sequenced by immunoSEQ multiplex PCR; TCRdb stores in-frame clones only, minus some. The sample has some 110,000 clones; roughly nine tenths are singletons. The germline V gene has CDR1 SGHTA and CDR2 FQGNSA. V was cut by 3 bases and J by 0 bases, with 7 bases left in between. This CDR3 spans 14 amino acids. The rearrangement links TRBV7-2 to TRBJ2-3; D gene ambiguous. The sample consisted of peripheral blood mononuclear cells (PBMCs), taken before the fourth cycle of nivolumab. The receptor's source is a human donor with classical Hodgkin lymphoma. CDR3 sequence (DNA): TGTGCCAGCAGCTTTGGTCCTAGCACAGATACGCAGTATTTT. Protein product: CASSFGPSTDTQYF.